The 20 T cell receptor beta chains below all came from one sample that was sequenced in a study of Ad26.COV2.S vaccination and SARS-CoV-2 variants. Generated by immunoSEQ multiplex PCR, the TCRdb table keeps only in-frame clones and is missing some. The top ten hold around 2.6% of the sample, which has roughly 420,000 clones, 85% to 90% seen once. Treatment denoted: 19 received Ad26.COV2.S at low or high dose, single or two shots; roughly five received placebo; per-sample allocation not given. The samples were gathered on day 63 after the first injection of vaccine or placebo. The input for sequencing was peripheral blood, taken in a trial of Ad26.COV2.S vaccine versus placebo. The receptor set was obtained from a person aged 18-65 years who received the Ad26.COV2.S COVID-19 vaccine or a placebo.

The J gene is TRBJ2-7, the V gene TRBV11-1, with 9 bases that match TRBD1. Germline loops: CDR1 SGHAT, CDR2 FQDESV (reference sequence). Losses at the gene ends were 6 bases for V and 3 bases for J; bases not matched to a gene: 9. CDR3 length: 15 residues. The CDR3 here is CASRLWGQGGYEQYF. The CDR3 nucleotides read TGTGCCAGCAGGTTATGGGGACAGGGAGGCTACGAGCAGTACTTC.

The chain carries TRBV15 and TRBJ2-2, with 8 bases lining up with TRBD1. The CDR3 is made up of 14 amino acids. Trimming at V came to 6 bases and at J to 12 bases, leaving 12 bases not matched to a gene. Germline CDR1 and CDR2: LNHNV and YYDKDF (reference sequence). The DNA for the CDR3 is TGTGCCACCAGAGAGATGGGACCCAGGGGGCAGCTGTTTTTT. Translating it yields CATREMGPRGQLFF.

The sample holds a few counts of this clone. The J gene is TRBJ2-2, the V gene TRBV15; 10 bases are a match to TRBD1. The J segment lost 6 bases and the V segment lost 0 bases, leaving 25 bases of the junction unmatched. CDR1 and CDR2 from the germline V gene are LNHNV and YYDKDF (reference sequence). CDR3 size: 23 residues. CDR3 in amino acids: CATSRDLPGQGEALRGTPGELFF. DNA of the CDR3: TGTGCCACCAGCAGAGATCTTCCCGGACAGGGGGAGGCCCTGCGGGGTACACCCGGGGAGCTGTTTTTT.

The CDR3 here is CASRGQGAGGRYEQYF. The DNA for the CDR3 is TGTGCCAGTCGGGGACAGGGCGCCGGAGGCCGCTACGAGCAGTACTTC. V is TRBV19 and J is TRBJ2-7, with 9 bases that match TRBD1. Germline V gene data show CDR1 as LNHDA and CDR2 as SQIVND (reference sequence). J was trimmed by 3 bases and V by 8 bases; bases with no gene match: 14. The CDR3 sequence is 16 residues long.

The chain uses TRBV13 and TRBJ1-2; 7 bases are shared with TRBD1. CDR1 is PRHDT, CDR2 FYEKMQ, per germline (reference sequence). J gave up 0 bases and V 5 bases, and 18 bases lay outside the gene matches. This CDR3 has 19 amino acids. This chain's CDR3 is CASSRRGDRALDSNYGYTF. CDR3 bases: TGTGCCAGCAGCCGAAGGGGGGACAGAGCCCTTGACTCTAACTATGGCTACACCTTC. Drawing the rest from reference TRBV13 and TRBJ1-2, the complete variable domain is AAGVIQSPRHLIKEKRETATLKCYPIPRHDTVYWYQQGPGQDPQFLISFYEKMQSDKGSIPDRFSAQQFSDYHSELNMSSLELGDSALYFCASSRRGDRALDSNYGYTFGSGTRLTVV.

V usage is TRBV4-2 and J usage is TRBJ2-7; 7 nucleotides match TRBD2. The CDR3 contains 16 residues. V was pared by 4 bases and J by 7 bases, with 16 bases of the junction left unmatched. Germline lookup yields CDR1 LGHNA and CDR2 YNFKEQ. The CDR3 DNA reads TGTGCCAGCAGCCCACTGTGGGGCGGGGGACCCTTGGAGCAGTACTTC. Translated: CASSPLWGGGPLEQYF.

V and J are TRBV6-5 and TRBJ1-1; tentative D call: TRBD1 (5 bases). This CDR3 spans 14 amino acids. CDR1 and CDR2 from the germline V gene are MNHEY and SVGAGI. V was clipped by 7 bases and J by 3 bases, with 15 bases between them. The CDR3 here is CASNLLRGDTEAFF. In DNA, the CDR3 is TGTGCCAGCAACCTACTGCGGGGGGACACTGAAGCTTTCTTT.

V is TRBV4-2 and J is TRBJ1-5; TRBD1 aligns across 7 bases. V lost 0 bases and J lost 3; bases outside the gene matches: 5. This CDR3 has 16 residues. Germline CDR1 LGHNA, CDR2 YNFKEQ. As DNA, the CDR3 is TGTGCCAGCAGCCAAGATGTACAGGGGATCAATCAGCCCCAGCATTTT. Protein product: CASSQDVQGINQPQHF.

This sequence joins TRBV29-1 and TRBJ2-5; 8 nucleotides match TRBD2. CDR3 length: 14 residues. The ends lost 4 bases at V and 5 bases at J; junction bases unmatched: 9. Germline-derived CDR1 and CDR2 are SQVTM and ANQGSEA. The CDR3 coding sequence is TGCAGCGTTGCCCCCCGGACTAGCAGCGAGACCCAGTACTTC. Translating gives CSVAPRTSSETQYF.

V is TRBV6-4 and J is TRBJ2-7, with TRBD2 identical over 9 bases. Unmatched junction bases numbered 10, after V lost 6 bases and J lost 1 base. The CDR3 totals 16 residues. Germline-derived CDR1 and CDR2 are MRHNA and SNTAGT. CDR3 sequence: CASRAVAGVGSYEQYV. The CDR3 nucleotides are TGTGCCAGCAGGGCCGTAGCGGGAGTTGGATCCTACGAGCAGTACGTC.

This clone occurred once. This chain joins TRBV27 and TRBJ2-1; D possibly corresponds to TRBD1 (5 bases). V was cut by 3 bases and J by 5 bases, with 11 bases left in between. Germline V gene lookup returns CDR1 MNHEY and CDR2 SMNVEV (reference sequence). This CDR3 is built from 14 residues. The DNA for the CDR3 is TGTGCCAGCAGTTTCATCGACAGTAACAATGAGCAGTTCTTC. This codes for CASSFIDSNNEQFF.

The rearrangement uses TRBV5-4 and TRBJ2-5; D gene ambiguous. Between the trimmed V and J ends, which lost 0 bases and 9 bases, there was a span of 12 bases. This CDR3 has 13 amino acids. CDR1 and CDR2 from the germline V gene are SGHNT and YYREEE (reference sequence). CDR3 nucleotides: TGTGCCAGCAGCTTGGTTGAGAATCCCGCCCAGTACTTC. Translation gives CASSLVENPAQYF.

The chain carries TRBV5-1 and TRBJ2-5; 9 bases are a match to TRBD1. The germline CDR1 and CDR2 sequences are SGHRS and YFSETQ. Trimming removed 5 bases from V and 3 bases from J; junction bases left unmatched: 5. The CDR3 totals 14 residues. CDR3 bases: TGCGCCAGCAGATACCGACAGGGGGAAGAGACCCAGTACTTC. This translates into CASRYRQGEETQYF.

The chain combines TRBV18 with TRBJ1-4; D ambiguous. In germline, CDR1 is KGHSH, CDR2 LQKENI. This CDR3 spans 14 amino acids. The ends were cut back, 5 bases at V and 5 bases at J, with 12 bases in the middle. The CDR3 protein is CASSLREQNEKLFF. CDR3 DNA: TGTGCCAGCTCATTGCGGGAGCAGAATGAAAAACTGTTTTTT.

The V and J genes are TRBV10-3 and TRBJ1-5, with a weak D call TRBD1 (5 bases). From germline, CDR1 is ENHRY and CDR2 SYGVKD. V was clipped by 2 bases and J by 6 bases, with 20 bases between them. This CDR3 contains 17 residues. The CDR3 region is CAISEASGTPVGQPQHF. CDR3 nucleotide sequence: TGTGCCATCAGTGAGGCCTCCGGGACCCCAGTGGGTCAGCCCCAGCATTTT.

The chain is built from TRBV11-2 and TRBJ1-1; D not resolved. CDR1 SGHAT and CDR2 FQNNGV come from the germline V gene. The V end lost 6 bases, the J end lost 1 base, and 9 bases lay between the germline ends. This CDR3 has 13 residues. CDR3 amino acids: CASSLSRNTEAFF. The DNA of the CDR3 is TGTGCCAGCAGTCTGAGCCGGAACACTGAAGCTTTCTTT.

This chain joins TRBV5-1 and TRBJ2-6; no clear D gene. The V gene's germline CDR1 is SGHRS and CDR2 YFSETQ. The CDR3 is made up of 15 amino acids. With 1 base removed from V and 0 bases from J, the gap between germline ends came to 5 bases. CDR3 DNA: TGCGCCAGCAGCTTGAGACACTCTGGGGCCAACGTCCTGACTTTC. Its protein product is CASSLRHSGANVLTF.

The genes are TRBV4-3 and TRBJ1-1, with 7 bases matching TRBD1. Germline-derived CDR1 and CDR2 are LGHNA and YSLEER. This CDR3 has 14 amino acids. After removal of 0 bases from V and 8 bases from J, the junction contained 6 bases not matched to a gene. The CDR3 reads CASSQDAGQLEAFF. CDR3 bases: TGCGCCAGCAGCCAAGACGCGGGACAGCTGGAAGCTTTCTTT.

The chain links TRBV6-6 to TRBJ2-7; 14 bases agree with TRBD2. The CDR3 spans 17 residues. V shed 5 bases, J shed 4 bases, and the junction held 10 bases outside the gene matches. Germline V lookup: CDR1 MNHNY, CDR2 SVGAGI (reference sequence). The CDR3 protein is CASSRQTSGRAGYEQYV. The CDR3 DNA follows: TGTGCCAGCAGTCGACAGACTAGCGGGAGGGCCGGGTACGAGCAGTACGTC.

J is TRBJ2-1 and V is TRBV11-2; 7 bases align to TRBD2. V lost 1 base, J lost 11 bases, and 8 bases stayed unmatched. Germline-derived CDR1 and CDR2 are SGHAT and FQNNGV. The CDR3 runs 14 residues. The CDR3 DNA is TGTGCCAGCAGCTTAGTTTGGGGAGGGACTCAGCAGTTCTTC. It yields the protein CASSLVWGGTQQFF. Drawing the rest from reference TRBV11-2 and TRBJ2-1, the complete variable domain is EAGVAQSPRYKIIEKRQSVAFWCNPISGHATLYWYQQILGQGPKLLIQFQNNGVVDDSQLPKDRFSAERLKGVDSTLKIQPAKLEDSAVYLCASSLVWGGTQQFFGPGTRLTVL.